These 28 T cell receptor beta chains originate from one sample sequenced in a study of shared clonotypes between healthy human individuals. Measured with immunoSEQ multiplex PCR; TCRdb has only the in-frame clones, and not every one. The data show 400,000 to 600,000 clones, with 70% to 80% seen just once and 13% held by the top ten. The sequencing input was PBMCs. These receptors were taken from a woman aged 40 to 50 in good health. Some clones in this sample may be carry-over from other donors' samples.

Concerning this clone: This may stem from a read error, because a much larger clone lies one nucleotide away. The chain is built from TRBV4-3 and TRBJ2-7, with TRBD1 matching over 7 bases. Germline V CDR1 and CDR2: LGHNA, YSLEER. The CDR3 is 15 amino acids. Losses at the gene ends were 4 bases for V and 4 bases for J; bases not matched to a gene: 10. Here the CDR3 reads CASSRETGNLYEQYF. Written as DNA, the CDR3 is TGCGCCAGCAGCCGAGAGACAGGGAATCTATACGAGCAGTACTTC.

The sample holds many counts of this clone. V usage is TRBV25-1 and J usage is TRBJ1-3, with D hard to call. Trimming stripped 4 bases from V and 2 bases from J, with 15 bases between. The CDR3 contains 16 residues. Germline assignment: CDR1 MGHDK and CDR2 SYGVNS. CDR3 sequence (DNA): TGTGCCAGCAGTGGCCCAATGGGGTCGGCTGGAAACACCATATATTTT. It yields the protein CASSGPMGSAGNTIYF.

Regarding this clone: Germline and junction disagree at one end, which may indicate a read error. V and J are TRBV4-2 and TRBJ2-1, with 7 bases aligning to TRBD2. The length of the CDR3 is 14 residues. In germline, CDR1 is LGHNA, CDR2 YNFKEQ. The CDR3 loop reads CASSHLGRGNEQFF. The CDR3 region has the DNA TGTGCGAGCAGCCATTTGGGGAGGGGCAATGAGCAGTTCTTC.

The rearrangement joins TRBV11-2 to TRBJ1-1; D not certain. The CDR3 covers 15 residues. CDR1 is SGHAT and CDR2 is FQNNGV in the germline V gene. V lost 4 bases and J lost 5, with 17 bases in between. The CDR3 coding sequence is TGTGCCAGCAGCTCTTCCCGGCCAACGCCAACTGAAGCTTTCTTT. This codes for CASSSSRPTPTEAFF.

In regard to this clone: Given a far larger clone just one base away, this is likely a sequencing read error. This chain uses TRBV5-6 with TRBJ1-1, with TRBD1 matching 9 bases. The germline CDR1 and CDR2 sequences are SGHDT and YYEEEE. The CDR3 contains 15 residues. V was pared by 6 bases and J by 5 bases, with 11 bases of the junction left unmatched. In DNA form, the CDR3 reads TGTGCCAGCAACTTATTACAGGGGGCTGGGACTGAAGCTTTCTTT. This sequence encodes CASNLLQGAGTEAFF.

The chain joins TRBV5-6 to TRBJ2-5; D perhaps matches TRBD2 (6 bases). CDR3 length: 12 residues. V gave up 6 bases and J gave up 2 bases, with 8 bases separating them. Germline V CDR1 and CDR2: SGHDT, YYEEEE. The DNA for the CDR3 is TGTGCCAGCAACCGGGGGCAAGAGACCCAGTACTTC. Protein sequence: CASNRGQETQYF.

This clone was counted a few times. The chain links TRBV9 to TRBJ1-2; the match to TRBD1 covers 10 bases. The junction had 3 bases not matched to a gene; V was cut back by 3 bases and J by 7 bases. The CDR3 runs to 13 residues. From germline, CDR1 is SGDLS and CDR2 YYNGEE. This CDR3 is CASSDRDRGGYTF. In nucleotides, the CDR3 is TGTGCCAGCAGCGACCGGGACAGGGGTGGCTACACCTTC.

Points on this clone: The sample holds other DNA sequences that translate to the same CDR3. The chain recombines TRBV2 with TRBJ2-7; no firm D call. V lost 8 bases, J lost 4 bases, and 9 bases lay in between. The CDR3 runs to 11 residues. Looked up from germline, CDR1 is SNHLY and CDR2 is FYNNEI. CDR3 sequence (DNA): TGTGCCAGCTCCCTAGGGTACGAGCAGTACTTC. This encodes CASSLGYEQYF.

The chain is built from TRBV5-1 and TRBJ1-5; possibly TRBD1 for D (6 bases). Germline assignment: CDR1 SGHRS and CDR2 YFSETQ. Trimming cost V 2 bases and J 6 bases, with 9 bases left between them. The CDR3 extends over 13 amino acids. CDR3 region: CASSLQGTQPQHF. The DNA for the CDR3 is TGCGCCAGCAGCTTACAGGGTACTCAGCCCCAGCATTTT.

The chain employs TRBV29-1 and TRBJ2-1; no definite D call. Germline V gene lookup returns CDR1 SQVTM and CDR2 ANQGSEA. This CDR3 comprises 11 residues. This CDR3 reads CSEERIGEQFF. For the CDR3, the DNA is TGCAGTGAAGAACGGATCGGCGAGCAGTTCTTC.

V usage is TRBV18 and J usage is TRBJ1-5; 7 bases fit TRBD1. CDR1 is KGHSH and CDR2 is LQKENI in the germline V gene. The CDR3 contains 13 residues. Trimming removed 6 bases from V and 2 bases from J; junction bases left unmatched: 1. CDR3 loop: CASSGQGNQPQHF. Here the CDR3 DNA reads TGTGCCAGCTCTGGACAGGGCAATCAGCCCCAGCATTTT.

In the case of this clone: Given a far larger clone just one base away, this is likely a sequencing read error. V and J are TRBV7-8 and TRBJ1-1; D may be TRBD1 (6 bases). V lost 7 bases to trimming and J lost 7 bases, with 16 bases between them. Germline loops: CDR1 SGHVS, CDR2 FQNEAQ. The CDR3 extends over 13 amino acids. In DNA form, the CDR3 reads TGTGCCAGCAACGGCAGGGGTAAGAATGAAGCTTTCTTT. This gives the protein CASNGRGKNEAFF.

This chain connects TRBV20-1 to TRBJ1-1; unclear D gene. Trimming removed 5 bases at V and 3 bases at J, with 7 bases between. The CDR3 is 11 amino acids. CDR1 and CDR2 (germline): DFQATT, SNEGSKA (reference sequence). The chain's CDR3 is CSAGSYTEAFF. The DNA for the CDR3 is TGCAGTGCTGGGTCGTACACTGAAGCTTTCTTT.

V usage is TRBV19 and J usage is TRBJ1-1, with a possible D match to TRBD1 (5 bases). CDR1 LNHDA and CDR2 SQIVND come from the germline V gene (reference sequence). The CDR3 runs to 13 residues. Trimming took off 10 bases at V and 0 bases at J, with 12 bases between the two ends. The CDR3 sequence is CAMHDRLNTEAFF. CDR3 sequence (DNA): TGTGCCATGCACGACAGATTGAACACTGAAGCTTTCTTT.

Here the CDR3 DNA reads TGTGCCAGTAGTATAGCAGGCAGGGTGGCAAACATTCAGTACTTC. Translation gives CASSIAGRVANIQYF. This rearrangement joins TRBV19 to TRBJ2-4, with a possible D match to TRBD1 (5 bases). Germline V gene lookup returns CDR1 LNHDA and CDR2 SQIVND (reference sequence). V was pared by 1 base and J by 6 bases, with 13 bases between. This CDR3 comprises 15 residues. Drawing the rest from reference TRBV19 and TRBJ2-4, the complete variable domain is DGGITQSPKYLFRKEGQNVTLSCEQNLNHDAMYWYRQDPGQGLRLIYYSQIVNDFQKGDIAEGYSVSREKKESFPLTVTSAQKNPTAFYLCASSIAGRVANIQYFGAGTRLSVL.

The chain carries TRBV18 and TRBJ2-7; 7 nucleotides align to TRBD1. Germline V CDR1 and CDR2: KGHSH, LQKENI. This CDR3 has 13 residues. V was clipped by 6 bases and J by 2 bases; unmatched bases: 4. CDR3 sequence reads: CASSRDSTYEQYF. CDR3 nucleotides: TGTGCCAGCTCTCGGGACAGCACCTACGAGCAGTACTTC.

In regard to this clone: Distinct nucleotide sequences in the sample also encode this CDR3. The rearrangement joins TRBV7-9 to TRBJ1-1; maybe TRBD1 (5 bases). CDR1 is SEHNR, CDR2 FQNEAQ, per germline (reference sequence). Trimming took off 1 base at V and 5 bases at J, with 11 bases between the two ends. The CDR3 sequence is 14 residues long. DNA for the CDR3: TGTGCCAGCAGCTTAGTCGGGGGGAATACTGAAGCTTTCTTT. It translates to CASSLVGGNTEAFF.

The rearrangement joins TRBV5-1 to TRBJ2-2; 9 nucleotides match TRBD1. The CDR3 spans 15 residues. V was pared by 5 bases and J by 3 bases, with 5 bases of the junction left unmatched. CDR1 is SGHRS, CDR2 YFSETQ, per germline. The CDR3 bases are TGCGCCAGCAGTAGGGACAGGGTTGACACCGGGGAGCTGTTTTTT. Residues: CASSRDRVDTGELFF.

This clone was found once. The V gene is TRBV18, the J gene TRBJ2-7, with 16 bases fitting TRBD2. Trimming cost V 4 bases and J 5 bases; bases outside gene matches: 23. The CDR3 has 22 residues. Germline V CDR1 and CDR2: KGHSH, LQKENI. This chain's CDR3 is CASSLRGYPGLAGGPSTHEQYF. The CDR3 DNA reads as TGTGCCAGCTCACTACGTGGTTACCCGGGACTAGCGGGAGGGCCAAGTACCCACGAGCAGTACTTC.

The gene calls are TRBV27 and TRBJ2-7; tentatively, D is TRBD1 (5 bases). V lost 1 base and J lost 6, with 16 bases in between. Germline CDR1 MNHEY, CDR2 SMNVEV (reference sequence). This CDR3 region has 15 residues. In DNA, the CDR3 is TGTGCCAGCAGTTTATTTGGGGCCATAGGGATCGAGCAGTACTTC. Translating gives CASSLFGAIGIEQYF.

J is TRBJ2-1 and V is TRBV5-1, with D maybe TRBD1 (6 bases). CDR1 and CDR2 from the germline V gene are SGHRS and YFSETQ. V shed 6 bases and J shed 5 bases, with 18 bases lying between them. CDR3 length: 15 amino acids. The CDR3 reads CASTLAGQQNNEQFF. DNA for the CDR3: TGCGCCAGCACTTTGGCTGGACAGCAAAACAATGAGCAGTTCTTC.

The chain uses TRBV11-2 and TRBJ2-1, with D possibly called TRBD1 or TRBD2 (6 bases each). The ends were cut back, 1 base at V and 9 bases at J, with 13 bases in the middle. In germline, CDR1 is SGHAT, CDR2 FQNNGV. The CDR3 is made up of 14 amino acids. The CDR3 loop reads CASSLGGGSPEQFF. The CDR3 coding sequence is TGTGCCAGCAGCTTAGGAGGGGGGAGTCCTGAGCAGTTCTTC.

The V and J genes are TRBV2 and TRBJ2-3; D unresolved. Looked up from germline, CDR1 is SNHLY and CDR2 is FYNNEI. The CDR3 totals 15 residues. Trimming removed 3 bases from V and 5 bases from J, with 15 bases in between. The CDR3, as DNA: TGTGCCAGCAGTGACGGCTGGCCAGAGATAGATACGCAGTATTTT. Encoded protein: CASSDGWPEIDTQYF. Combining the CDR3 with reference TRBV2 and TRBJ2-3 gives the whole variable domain EPEVTQTPSHQVTQMGQEVILRCVPISNHLYFYWYRQILGQKVEFLVSFYNNEISEKSEIFDDQFSVERPDGSNFTLKIRSTKLEDSAMYFCASSDGWPEIDTQYFGPGTRLTVL.

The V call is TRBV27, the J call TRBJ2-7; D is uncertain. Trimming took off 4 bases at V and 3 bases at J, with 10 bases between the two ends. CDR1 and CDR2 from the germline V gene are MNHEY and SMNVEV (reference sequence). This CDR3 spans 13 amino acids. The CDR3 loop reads CASSYSSGYEQYF. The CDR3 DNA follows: TGTGCCAGCAGTTACAGCTCGGGCTACGAGCAGTACTTC.

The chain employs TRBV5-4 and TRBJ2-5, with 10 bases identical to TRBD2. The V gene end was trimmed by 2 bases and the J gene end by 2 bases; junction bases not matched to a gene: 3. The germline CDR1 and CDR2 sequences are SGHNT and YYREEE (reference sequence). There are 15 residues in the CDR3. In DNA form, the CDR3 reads TGTGCCAGCAGCTTCCTAGCGGGAGTTCAAGAGACCCAGTACTTC. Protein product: CASSFLAGVQETQYF.

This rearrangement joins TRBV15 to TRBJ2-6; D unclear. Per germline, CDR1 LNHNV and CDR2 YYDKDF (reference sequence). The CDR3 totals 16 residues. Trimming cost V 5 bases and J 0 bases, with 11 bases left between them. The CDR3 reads CATSRAGDSGANVLTF. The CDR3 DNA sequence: TGTGCCACCAGCCGCGCTGGGGACTCTGGGGCCAACGTCCTGACTTTC.

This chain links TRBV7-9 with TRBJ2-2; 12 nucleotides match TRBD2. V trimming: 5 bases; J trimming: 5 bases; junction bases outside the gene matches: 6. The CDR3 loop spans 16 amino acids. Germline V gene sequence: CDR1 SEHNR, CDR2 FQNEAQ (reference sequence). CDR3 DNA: TGTGCCAGCAGCCCTGGACTAGCGGGAAATACCGGGGAGCTGTTTTTT. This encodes CASSPGLAGNTGELFF.

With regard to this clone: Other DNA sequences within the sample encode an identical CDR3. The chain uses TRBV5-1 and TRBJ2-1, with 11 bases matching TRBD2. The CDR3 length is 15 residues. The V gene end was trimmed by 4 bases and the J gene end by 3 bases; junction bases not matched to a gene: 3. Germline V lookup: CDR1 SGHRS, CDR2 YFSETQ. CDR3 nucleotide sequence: TGCGCCAGCAGCCTAGGGACTAGCGGCTACAATGAGCAGTTCTTC. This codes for CASSLGTSGYNEQFF.